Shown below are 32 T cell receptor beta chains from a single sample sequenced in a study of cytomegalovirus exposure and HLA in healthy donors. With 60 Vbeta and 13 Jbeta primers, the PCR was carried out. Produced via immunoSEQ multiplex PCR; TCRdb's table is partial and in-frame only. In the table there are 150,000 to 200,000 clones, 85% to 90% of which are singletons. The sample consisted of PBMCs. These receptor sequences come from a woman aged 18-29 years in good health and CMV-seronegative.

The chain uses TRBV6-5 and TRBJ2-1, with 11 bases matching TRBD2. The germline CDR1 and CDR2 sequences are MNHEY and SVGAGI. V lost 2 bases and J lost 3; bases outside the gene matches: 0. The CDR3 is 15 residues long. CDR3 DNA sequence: TGTGCCAGCAGTTACGGACTAGCGGGCTACAATGAGCAGTTCTTC. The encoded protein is CASSYGLAGYNEQFF.

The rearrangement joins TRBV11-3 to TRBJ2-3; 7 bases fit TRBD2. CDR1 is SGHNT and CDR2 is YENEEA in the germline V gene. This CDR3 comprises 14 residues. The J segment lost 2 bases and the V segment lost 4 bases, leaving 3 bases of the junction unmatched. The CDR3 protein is CASSWGGITDTQYF. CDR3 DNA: TGTGCCAGCAGCTGGGGGGGGATCACAGATACGCAGTATTTT.

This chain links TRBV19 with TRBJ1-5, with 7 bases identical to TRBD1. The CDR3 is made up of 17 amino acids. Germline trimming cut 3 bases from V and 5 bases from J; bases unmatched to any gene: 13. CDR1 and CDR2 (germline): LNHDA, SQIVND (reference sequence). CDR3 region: CASSILGTVMRDQPQHF. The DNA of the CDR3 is TGTGCCAGTAGTATTCTTGGGACAGTCATGAGGGATCAGCCCCAGCATTTT.

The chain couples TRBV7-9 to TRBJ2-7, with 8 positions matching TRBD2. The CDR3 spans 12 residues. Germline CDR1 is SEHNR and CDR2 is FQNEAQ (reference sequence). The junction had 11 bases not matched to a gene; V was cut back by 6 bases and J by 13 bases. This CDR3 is CASSRGGQGEYF. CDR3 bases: TGTGCCAGCAGTCGGGGGGGGCAGGGTGAATACTTC.

DNA for the CDR3: TGTGCCAGTGAATGGGGCTCGAACACTGAAGCTTTCTTT. Protein: CASEWGSNTEAFF. J is TRBJ1-1 and V is TRBV19; a weak D match, TRBD1 (5 bases). Per germline, CDR1 LNHDA and CDR2 SQIVND (reference sequence). V lost 8 bases to trimming and J lost 1 base, with 11 bases between them. CDR3 length equals 13 residues.

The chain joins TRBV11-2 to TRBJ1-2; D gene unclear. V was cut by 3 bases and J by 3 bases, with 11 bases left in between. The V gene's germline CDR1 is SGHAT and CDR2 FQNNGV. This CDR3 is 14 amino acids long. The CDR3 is CASSFLADDYGYTF. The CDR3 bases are TGTGCCAGCAGCTTCCTGGCAGATGACTATGGCTACACCTTC.

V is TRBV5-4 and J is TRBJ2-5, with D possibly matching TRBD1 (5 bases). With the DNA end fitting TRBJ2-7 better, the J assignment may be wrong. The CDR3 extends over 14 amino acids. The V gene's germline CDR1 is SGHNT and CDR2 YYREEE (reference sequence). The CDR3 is CASSTIDSTYEQYF. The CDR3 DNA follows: TGTGCCAGCAGCACCATAGACAGCACCTACGAGCAGTACTTC.

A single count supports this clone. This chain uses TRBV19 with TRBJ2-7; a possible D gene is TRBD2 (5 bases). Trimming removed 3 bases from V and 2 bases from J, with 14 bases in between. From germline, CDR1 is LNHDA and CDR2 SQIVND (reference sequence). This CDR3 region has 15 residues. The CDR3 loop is CASSISVGEAYEQYF. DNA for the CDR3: TGTGCCAGTAGTATTTCTGTGGGAGAGGCCTACGAGCAGTACTTC.

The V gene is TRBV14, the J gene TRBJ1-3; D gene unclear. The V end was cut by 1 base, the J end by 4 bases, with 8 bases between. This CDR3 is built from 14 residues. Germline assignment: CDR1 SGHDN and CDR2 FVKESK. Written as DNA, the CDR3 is TGTGCCAGCAGCCAAGTCGGCGGAGGAAACACCATATATTTT. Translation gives CASSQVGGGNTIYF.

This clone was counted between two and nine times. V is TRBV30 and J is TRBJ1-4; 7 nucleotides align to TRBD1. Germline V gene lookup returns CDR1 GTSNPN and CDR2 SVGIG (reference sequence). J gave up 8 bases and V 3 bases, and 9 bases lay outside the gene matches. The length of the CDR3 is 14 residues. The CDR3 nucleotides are TGTGCCTGGAGCGCGCTGGGACAGCCAGAAAAACTGTTTTTT. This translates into CAWSALGQPEKLFF.

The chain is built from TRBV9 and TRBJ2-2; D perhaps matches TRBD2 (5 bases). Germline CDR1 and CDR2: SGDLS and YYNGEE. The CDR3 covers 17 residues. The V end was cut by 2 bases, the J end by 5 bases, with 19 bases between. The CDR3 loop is CASSVRSGHTGTGELFF. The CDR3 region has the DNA TGTGCCAGCAGCGTCCGCAGCGGTCATACCGGGACCGGGGAGCTGTTTTTT.

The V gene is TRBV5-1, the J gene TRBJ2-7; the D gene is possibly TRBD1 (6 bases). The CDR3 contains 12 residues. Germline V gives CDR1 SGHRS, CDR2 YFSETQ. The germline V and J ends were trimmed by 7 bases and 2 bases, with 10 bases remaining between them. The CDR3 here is CASQDSPYEQYF. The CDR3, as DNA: TGCGCCAGCCAGGACAGTCCCTACGAGCAGTACTTC.

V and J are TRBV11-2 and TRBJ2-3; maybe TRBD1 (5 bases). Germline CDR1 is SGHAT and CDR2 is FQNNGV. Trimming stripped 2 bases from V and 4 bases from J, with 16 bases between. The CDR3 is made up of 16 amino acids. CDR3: CASSLSRGQVADTQYF. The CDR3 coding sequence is TGTGCCAGCAGCTTAAGTAGGGGTCAAGTTGCAGATACGCAGTATTTT.

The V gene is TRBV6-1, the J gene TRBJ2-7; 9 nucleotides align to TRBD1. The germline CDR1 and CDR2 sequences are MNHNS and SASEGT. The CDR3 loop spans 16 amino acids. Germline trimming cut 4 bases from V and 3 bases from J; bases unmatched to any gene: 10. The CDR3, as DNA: TGTGCCAGCAGTGCACTCTCGGGACAGGGTATCTACGAGCAGTACTTC. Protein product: CASSALSGQGIYEQYF.

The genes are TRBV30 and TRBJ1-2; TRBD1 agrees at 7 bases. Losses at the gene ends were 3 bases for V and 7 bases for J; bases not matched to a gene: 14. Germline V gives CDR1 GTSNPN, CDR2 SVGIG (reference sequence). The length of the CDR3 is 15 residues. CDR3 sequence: CAWRGTASLVGGYTF. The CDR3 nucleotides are TGTGCCTGGAGGGGGACAGCCTCACTGGTGGGTGGCTACACCTTC.

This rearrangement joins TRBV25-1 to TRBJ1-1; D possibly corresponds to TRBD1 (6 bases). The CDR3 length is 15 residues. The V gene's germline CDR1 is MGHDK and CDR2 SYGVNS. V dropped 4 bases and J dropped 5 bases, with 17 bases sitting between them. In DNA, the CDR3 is TGTGCCAGCAGTGCAACCTCCAGAGGGACAACTGAAGCTTTCTTT. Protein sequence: CASSATSRGTTEAFF.

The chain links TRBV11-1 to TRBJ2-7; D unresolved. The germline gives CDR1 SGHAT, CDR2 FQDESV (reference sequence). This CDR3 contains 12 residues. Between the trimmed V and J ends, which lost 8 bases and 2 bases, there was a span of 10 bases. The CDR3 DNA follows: TGTGCCAGCTCTACCCCTCCCTACGAGCAGTACTTC. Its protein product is CASSTPPYEQYF.

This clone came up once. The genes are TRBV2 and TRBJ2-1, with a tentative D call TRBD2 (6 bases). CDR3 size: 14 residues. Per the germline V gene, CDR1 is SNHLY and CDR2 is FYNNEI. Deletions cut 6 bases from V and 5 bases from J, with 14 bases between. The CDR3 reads CASSRAPSDNEQFF. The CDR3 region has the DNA TGTGCCAGCAGCCGGGCCCCTAGCGACAATGAGCAGTTCTTC.

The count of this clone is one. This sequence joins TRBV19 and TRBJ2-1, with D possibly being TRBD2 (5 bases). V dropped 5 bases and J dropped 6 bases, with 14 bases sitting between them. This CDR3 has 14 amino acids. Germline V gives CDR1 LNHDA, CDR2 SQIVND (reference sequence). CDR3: CASSRVGSGNEQFF. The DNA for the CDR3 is TGTGCCAGTAGTCGAGTAGGGAGCGGCAATGAGCAGTTCTTC. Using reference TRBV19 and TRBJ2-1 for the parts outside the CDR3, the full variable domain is DGGITQSPKYLFRKEGQNVTLSCEQNLNHDAMYWYRQDPGQGLRLIYYSQIVNDFQKGDIAEGYSVSREKKESFPLTVTSAQKNPTAFYLCASSRVGSGNEQFFGPGTRLTVL.

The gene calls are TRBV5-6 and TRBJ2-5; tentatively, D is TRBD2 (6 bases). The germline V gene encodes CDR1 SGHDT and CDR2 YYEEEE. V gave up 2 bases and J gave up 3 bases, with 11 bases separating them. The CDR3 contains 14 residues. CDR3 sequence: CASSFNGGKETQYF. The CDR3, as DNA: TGTGCCAGCAGCTTTAACGGGGGAAAAGAGACCCAGTACTTC. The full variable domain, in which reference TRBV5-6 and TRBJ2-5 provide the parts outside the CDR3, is DAGVTQSPTHLIKTRGQQVTLRCSPKSGHDTVSWYQQALGQGPQFIFQYYEEEERQRGNFPDRFSGHQFPNYSSELNVNALLLGDSALYLCASSFNGGKETQYFGPGTRLLVL.

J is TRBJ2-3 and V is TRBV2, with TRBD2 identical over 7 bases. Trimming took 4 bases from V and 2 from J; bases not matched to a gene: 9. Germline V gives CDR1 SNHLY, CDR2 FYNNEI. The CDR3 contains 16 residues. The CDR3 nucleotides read TGTGCCAGCAGTGGGCCTAGCGGATTTTTCACAGATACGCAGTATTTT. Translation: CASSGPSGFFTDTQYF. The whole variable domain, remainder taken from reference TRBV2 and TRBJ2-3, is EPEVTQTPSHQVTQMGQEVILRCVPISNHLYFYWYRQILGQKVEFLVSFYNNEISEKSEIFDDQFSVERPDGSNFTLKIRSTKLEDSAMYFCASSGPSGFFTDTQYFGPGTRLTVL.

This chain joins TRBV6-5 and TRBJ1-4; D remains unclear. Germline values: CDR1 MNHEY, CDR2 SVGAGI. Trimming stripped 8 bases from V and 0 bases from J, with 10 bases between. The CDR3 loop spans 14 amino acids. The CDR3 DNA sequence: TGTGCCAGCTCCCCCACACCAACTAATGAAAAACTGTTTTTT. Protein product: CASSPTPTNEKLFF.

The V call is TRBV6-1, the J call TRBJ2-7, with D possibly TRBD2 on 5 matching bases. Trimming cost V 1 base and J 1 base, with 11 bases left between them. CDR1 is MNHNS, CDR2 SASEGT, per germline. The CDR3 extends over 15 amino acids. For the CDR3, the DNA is TGTGCCAGCAGTGAAGAGGGTTCGGGGTCCTACGAGCAGTACTTC. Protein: CASSEEGSGSYEQYF.

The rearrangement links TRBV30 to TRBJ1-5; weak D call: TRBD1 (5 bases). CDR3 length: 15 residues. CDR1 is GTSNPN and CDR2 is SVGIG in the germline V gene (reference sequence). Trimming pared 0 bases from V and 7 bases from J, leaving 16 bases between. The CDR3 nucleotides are TGTGCCTGGAGTGTACTTCGGCACCCAGGGCAGCCCCAGCATTTT. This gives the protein CAWSVLRHPGQPQHF.

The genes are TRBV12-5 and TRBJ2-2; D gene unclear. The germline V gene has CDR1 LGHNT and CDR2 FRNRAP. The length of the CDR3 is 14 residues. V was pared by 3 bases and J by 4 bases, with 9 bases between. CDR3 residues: CASGFPIGTGELFF. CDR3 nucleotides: TGTGCTAGTGGTTTCCCGATCGGCACCGGGGAGCTGTTTTTT.

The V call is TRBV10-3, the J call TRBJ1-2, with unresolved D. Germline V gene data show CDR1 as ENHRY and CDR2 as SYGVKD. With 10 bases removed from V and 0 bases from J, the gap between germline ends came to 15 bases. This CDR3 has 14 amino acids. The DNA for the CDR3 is TGTGCCACCCAAACCCGGGAACCTAACTATGGCTACACCTTC. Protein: CATQTREPNYGYTF.

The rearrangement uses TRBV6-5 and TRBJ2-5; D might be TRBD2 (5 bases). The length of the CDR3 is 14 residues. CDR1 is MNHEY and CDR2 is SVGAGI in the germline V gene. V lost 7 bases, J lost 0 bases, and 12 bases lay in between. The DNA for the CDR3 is TGTGCCAGCAAAAAACTAGGGTACCAAGAGACCCAGTACTTC. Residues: CASKKLGYQETQYF.

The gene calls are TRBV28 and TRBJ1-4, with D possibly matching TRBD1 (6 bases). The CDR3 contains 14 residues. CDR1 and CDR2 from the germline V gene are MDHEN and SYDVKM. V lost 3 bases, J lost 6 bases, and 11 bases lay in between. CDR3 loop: CASSFTGRDEKLFF. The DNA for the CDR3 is TGTGCCAGCAGTTTCACAGGGAGGGATGAAAAACTGTTTTTT.

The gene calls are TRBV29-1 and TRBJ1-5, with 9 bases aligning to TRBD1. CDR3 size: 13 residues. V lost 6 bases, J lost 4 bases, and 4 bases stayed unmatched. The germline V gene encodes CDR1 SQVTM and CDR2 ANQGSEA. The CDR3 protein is CSVRDRENQPQHF. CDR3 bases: TGCAGCGTACGGGACAGGGAGAATCAGCCCCAGCATTTT. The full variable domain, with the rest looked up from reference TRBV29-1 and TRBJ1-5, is SAVISQKPSRDICQRGTSLTIQCQVDSQVTMMFWYRQQPGQSLTLIATANQGSEATYESGFVIDKFPISRPNLTFSTLTVSNMSPEDSSIYLCSVRDRENQPQHFGDGTRLSIL.

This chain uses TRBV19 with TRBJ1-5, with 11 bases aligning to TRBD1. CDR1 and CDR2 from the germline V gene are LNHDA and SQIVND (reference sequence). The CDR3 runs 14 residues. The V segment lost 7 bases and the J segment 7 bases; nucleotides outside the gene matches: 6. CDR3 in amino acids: CASNRDRGGQPQHF. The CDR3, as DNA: TGTGCCAGTAACCGGGACAGGGGGGGGCAGCCCCAGCATTTT.

Here the CDR3 DNA reads TGTGCCAGCAGTCCTTACCGGGACAGTAGAAGCAATCAGCCCCAGCATTTT. Translating gives CASSPYRDSRSNQPQHF. The rearrangement links TRBV27 to TRBJ1-5; 7 bases line up with TRBD1. Trimming cost V 5 bases and J 1 base; bases outside gene matches: 11. The CDR3 covers 17 residues. The germline V gene has CDR1 MNHEY and CDR2 SMNVEV (reference sequence).

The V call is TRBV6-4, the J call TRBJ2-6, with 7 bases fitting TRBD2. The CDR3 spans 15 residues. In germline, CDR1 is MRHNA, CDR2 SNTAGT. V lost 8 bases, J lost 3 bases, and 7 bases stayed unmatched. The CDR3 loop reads CASGREVYGANVLTF. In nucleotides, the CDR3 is TGTGCCAGCGGGAGGGAAGTGTATGGGGCCAACGTCCTGACTTTC.